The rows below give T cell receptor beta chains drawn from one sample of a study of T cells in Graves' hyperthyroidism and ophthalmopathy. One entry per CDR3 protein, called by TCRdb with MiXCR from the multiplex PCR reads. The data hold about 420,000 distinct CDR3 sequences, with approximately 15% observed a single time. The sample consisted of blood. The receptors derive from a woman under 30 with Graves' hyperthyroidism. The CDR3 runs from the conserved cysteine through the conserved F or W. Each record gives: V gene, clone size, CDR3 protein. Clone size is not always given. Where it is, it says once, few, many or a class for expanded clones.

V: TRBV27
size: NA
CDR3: CASSLSERYEQYF

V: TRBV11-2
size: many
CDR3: CASSQRNGRVDTQYF

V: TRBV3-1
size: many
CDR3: CASSQGWQGDEQYF

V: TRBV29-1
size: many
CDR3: CSVTSPLAKNIQYF

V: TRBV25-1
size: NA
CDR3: CASRRETGELFF

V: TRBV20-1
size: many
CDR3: CSARDPTKSSGVSYEQYF

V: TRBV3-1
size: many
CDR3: CASSQPASYNEQFF

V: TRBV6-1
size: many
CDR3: CASSEAGQAGGETQYF

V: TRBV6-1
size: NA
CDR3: CASRDPYEQYF

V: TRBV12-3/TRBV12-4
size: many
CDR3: CASSLQGNSPLHF

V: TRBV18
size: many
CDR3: CASSKGAEGYTF

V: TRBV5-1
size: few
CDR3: CASSLWGTGASYEQYF

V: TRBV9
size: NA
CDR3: CASSGGAGGDEQYF

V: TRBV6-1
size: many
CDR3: CASSEAPERTYEQYF

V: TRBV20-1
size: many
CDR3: CSARDLGYTEAFF

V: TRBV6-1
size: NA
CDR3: CASSLDRGRNNQPQHF

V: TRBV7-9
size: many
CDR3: CASSLVAAVAALGEQYF

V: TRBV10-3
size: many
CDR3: CAISRKGESAVYEQYF

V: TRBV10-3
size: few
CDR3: CAIRAGRTSTDTQYF

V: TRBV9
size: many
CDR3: CASSVGTADSYGYTF

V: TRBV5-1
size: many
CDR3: CASSPAGPDTQYF

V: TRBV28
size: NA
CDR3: CASSLIGLGSLEQYF

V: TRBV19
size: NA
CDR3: CASSSPTGDVEKLFF

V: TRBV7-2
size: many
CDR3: CASSRLATSGQQETQYF

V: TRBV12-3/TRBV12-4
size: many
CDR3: CASSLLGDYGYTF

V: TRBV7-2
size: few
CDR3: CASSLGRAGRGSGKLFF

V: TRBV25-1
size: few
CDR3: CASSEFGNRANEKLFF

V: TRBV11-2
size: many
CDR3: CASSLVLAGAAKNIQYF

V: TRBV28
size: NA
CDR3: CASRDRSSSYNEQFF

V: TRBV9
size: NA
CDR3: CASSQRGTTNEKLFF

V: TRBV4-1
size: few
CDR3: CASSHPGGGTYEQYF

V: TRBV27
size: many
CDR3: CASSPLGLASSGANVLTF

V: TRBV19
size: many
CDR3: CASKSRPGQGFGGELFF

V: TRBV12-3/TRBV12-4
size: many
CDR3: CASSPDKGTEAFF

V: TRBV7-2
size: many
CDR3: CASSPRGRNSYEQYF

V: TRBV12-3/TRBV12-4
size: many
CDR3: CASSHTSGPPENEQFF

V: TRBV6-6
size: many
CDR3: CASSYLGEDGYTF

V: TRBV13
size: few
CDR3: CASRTRGTYGYTF